The clone carrying this T cell receptor beta chain was seen more than once but under ten times. Its antigen is unknown. Sequencing used cDNA as its template, made by extracting RNA and reverse transcribing it. Only in-frame clones appear in the TCRdb table, and some are missing; sequencing was by immunoSEQ multiplex PCR. The sample includes 150,000 to 200,000 clones, less than 70% of them seen just once. The treatment: oral pan-JAK inhibitor, 5-10 mg twice daily. Trimming pared 3 bases from V and 5 bases from J, leaving 16 bases between. CDR1 and CDR2 (germline): SGHTA, FQGNSA. This CDR3 region has 15 residues. The record originates from a study of CD8+ T cells in alopecia areata. Study-level points and caveats: Persistence in scalp and blood during tofacitinib was observed for many expanded lesional clones.

The source of this sequence is a human donor with alopecia areata. V gene TRBV7-2 combines with J gene TRBJ2-5; D may match TRBD1 or TRBD2 (5 bases each). Specimen: CD4+ T cells sorted from blood, collected at week 24, from a patient treated with tofacitinib. CDR3 sequence reads: CASSFPGALAETQYF. CDR3 sequence (DNA): TGTGCCAGCAGCTTCCCCGGGGCTCTGGCGGAGACCCAGTACTTC.